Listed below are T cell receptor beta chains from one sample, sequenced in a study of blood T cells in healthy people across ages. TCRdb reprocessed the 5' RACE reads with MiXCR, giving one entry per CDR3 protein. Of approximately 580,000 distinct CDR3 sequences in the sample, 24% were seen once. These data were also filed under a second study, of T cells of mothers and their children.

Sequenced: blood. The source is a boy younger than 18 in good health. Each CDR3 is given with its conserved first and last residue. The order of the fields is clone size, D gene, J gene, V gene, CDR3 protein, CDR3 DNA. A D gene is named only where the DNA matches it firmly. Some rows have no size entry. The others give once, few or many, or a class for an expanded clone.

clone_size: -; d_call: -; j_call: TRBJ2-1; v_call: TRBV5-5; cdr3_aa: CASSSDPGSHNEQFF; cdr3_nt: TGTGCCAGCAGCTCGGACCCGGGGTCCCACAATGAGCAGTTCTTC
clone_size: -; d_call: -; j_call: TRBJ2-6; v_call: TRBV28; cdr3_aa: CASSLLRSLGAGPGANVLTF; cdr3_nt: TGTGCCAGCAGTTTATTGCGGTCCTTGGGAGCCGGACCTGGGGCCAACGTCCTGACTTTC
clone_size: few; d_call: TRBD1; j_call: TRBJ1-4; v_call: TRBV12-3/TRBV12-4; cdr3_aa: CASSFFLDRGNEKLFF; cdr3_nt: TGTGCCAGCAGTTTTTTTTTGGACAGGGGTAATGAAAAACTGTTTTTT
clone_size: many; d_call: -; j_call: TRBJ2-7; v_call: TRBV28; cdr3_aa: CASSLCELTLKEYEQYF; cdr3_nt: TGTGCCAGCAGTTTATGTGAGCTAACACTAAAGGAATACGAGCAGTACTTC
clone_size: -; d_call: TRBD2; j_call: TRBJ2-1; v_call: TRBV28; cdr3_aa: CASSPGLVHNEQFF; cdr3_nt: TGTGCCAGCAGTCCCGGACTAGTCCACAATGAGCAGTTCTTC
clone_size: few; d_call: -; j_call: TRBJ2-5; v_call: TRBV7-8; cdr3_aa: CASSSPQETQYF; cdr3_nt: TGTGCCAGCAGCTCCCCGCAAGAGACCCAGTACTTC
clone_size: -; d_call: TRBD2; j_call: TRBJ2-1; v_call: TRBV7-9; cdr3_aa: CASTGTSGPSSYNEQFF; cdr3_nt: TGTGCCAGCACCGGGACTAGCGGTCCTAGCTCCTACAATGAGCAGTTCTTC
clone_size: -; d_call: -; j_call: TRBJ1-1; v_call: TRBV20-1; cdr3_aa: CSARDLGQWNTEAFF; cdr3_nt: TGCAGTGCTAGAGATCTCGGACAGTGGAACACTGAAGCTTTCTTT
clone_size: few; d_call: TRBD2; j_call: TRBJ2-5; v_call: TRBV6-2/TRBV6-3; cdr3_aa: CASSRGDEETQYF; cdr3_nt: TGTGCCAGCAGTCGGGGGGATGAGGAGACCCAGTACTTC
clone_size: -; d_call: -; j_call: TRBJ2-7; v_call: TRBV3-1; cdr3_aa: CASSQESKTNSYEQYF; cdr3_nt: TGTGCCAGCAGCCAAGAGTCGAAGACGAACTCCTACGAGCAGTACTTC
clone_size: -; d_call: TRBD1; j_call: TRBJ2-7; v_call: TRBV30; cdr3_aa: CAGGWTGTYEQYF; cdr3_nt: TGTGCCGGGGGTTGGACAGGGACCTACGAGCAGTACTTC
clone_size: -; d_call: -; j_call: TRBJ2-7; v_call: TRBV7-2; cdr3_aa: CASSLGRGLSYEQYF; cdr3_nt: TGTGCCAGCAGCTTAGGGCGGGGTCTTTCCTACGAGCAGTACTTC
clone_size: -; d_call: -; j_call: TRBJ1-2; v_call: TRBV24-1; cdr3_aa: CATSDPGVTYGYTF; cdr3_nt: TGTGCCACCAGTGATCCCGGGGTGACCTATGGCTACACCTTC
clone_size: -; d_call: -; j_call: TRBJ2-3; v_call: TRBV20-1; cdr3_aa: CSARERDSPRDTQYF; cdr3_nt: TGCAGTGCTAGAGAAAGGGACTCCCCCCGCGATACGCAGTATTTT
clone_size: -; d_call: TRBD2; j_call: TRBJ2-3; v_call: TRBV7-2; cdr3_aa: CASSFAGGSDTQYF; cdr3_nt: TGTGCCAGCAGCTTTGCGGGGGGATCAGATACGCAGTATTTT
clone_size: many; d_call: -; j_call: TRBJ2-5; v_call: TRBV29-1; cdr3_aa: CSGRGPSAQYF; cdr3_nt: TGCAGCGGCAGGGGCCCCTCGGCCCAGTACTTC
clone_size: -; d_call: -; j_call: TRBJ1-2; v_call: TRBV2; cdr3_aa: CASNRGENYGYTF; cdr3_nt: TGTGCCAGCAACCGTGGTGAGAACTATGGCTACACCTTC
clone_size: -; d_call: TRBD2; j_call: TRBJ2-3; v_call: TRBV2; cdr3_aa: CASELAGVTDTQYF; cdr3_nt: TGTGCCAGCGAACTAGCGGGGGTCACAGATACGCAGTATTTT
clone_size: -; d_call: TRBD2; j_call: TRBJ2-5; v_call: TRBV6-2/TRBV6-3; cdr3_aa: CASSGTSGRNQYF; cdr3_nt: TGTGCCAGCAGTGGGACTAGCGGGAGAAACCAGTACTTC
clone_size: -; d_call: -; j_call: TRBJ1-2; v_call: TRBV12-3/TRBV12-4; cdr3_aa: CASRGPGPEVMGYTF; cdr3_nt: TGTGCCAGCAGAGGACCGGGACCGGAGGTTATGGGCTACACCTTC
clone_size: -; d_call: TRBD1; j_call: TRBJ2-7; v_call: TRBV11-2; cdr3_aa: CASSSSQGVEQYF; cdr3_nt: TGTGCCAGCAGCTCCTCGCAGGGGGTCGAGCAGTACTTC
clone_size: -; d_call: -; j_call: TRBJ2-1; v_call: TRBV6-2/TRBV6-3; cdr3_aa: CASSSIVGFDNEQFF; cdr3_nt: TGTGCCAGCAGTAGCATCGTGGGGTTTGACAATGAGCAGTTCTTC
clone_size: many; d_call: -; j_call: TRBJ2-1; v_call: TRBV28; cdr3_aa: CASGGVINEQFF; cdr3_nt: TGTGCCAGCGGAGGGGTAATTAATGAGCAGTTCTTC
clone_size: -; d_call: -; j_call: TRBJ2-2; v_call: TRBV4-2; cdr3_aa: CASSQEAEVNTGELFF; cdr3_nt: TGTGCCAGCAGCCAAGAGGCTGAAGTTAACACCGGGGAGCTGTTTTTT
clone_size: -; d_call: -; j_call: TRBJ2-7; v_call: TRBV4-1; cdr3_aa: CASSQDVDEQYF; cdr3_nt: TGCGCCAGCAGCCAAGATGTGGATGAGCAGTACTTC
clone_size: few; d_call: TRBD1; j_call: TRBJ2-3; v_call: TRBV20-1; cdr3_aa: CSARAADRGTDTQYF; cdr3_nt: TGCAGTGCTAGAGCCGCGGACAGGGGCACAGATACGCAGTATTTT
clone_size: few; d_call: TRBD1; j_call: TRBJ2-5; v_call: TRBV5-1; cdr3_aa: CASSVGTGSETQYF; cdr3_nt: TGCGCCAGCAGCGTGGGGACAGGGAGCGAGACCCAGTACTTC
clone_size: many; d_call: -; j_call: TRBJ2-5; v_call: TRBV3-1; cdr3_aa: CASSQGVTQYF; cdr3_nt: TGTGCCAGCAGCCAAGGTGTGACCCAGTACTTC
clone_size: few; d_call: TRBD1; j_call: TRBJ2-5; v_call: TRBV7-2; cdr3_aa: CASSLENRGLGETQYF; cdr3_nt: TGTGCCAGCAGCTTAGAGAACAGGGGGCTGGGGGAGACCCAGTACTTC
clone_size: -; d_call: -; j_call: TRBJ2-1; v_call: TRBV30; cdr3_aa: CAWSGVADNEQFF; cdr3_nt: TGTGCCTGGAGTGGGGTGGCGGACAATGAGCAGTTCTTC
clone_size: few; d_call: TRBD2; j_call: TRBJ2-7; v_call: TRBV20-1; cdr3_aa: CSARDPAGMVYEQYF; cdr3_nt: TGCAGTGCTAGAGATCCAGCGGGGATGGTTTACGAGCAGTACTTC
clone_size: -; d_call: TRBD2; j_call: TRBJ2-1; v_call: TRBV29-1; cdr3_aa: CSVEGALAGGLSYNEQFF; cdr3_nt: TGCAGCGTTGAAGGAGCACTAGCGGGGGGGCTGTCCTACAATGAGCAGTTCTTC
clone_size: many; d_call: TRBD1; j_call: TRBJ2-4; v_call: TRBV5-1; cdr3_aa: CASSLEGQENIQYF; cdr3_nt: TGCGCCAGCAGCTTGGAGGGACAGGAAAACATTCAGTACTTC
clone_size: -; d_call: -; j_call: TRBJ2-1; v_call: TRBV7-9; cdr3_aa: CASRNIYNEQFF; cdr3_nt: TGTGCCAGCAGGAACATATACAATGAGCAGTTCTTC
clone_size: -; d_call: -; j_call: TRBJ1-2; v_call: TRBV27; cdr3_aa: CASSLSAGKYYGYAF; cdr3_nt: TGTGCCAGCAGTTTAAGCGCAGGAAAATACTATGGCTACGCCTTC
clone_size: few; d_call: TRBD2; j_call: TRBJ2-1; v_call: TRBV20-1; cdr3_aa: CSAIQRDRDYNEQFF; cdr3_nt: TGCAGTGCCATCCAGCGGGATCGGGACTACAATGAGCAGTTCTTC
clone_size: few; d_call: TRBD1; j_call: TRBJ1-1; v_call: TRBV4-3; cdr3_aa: CASSQEGQGTEAFF; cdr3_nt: TGCGCCAGCAGCCAAGAAGGACAGGGAACCGAAGCTTTCTTT
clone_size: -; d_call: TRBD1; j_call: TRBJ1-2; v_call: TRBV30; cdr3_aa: CAWSPTGIYGYTF; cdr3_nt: TGTGCCTGGAGTCCGACAGGGATCTATGGCTACACCTTC
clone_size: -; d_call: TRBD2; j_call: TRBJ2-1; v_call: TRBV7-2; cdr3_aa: CASSVSGGAYRNEQFF; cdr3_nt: TGTGCCAGCAGCGTTAGCGGGGGGGCCTATAGAAATGAGCAGTTCTTC
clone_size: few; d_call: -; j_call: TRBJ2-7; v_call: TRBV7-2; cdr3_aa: CASSLAYSYYEQYF; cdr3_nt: TGTGCCAGCAGCTTAGCCTACTCCTACTACGAGCAGTACTTC
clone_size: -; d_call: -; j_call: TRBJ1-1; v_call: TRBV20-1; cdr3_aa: CSAGGPGAVTEVFF; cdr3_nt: TGCAGTGCAGGAGGGCCGGGGGCCGTCACTGAAGTTTTCTTT
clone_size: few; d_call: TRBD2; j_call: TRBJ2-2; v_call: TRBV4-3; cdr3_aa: CASSQDLAGEGGELFF; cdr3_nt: TGCGCCAGCAGCCAAGATCTAGCGGGAGAGGGCGGGGAGCTGTTTTTT
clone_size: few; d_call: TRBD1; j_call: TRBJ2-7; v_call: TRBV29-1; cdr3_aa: CSVRRGQGAYEQYF; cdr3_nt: TGCAGCGTCCGCAGGGGACAGGGGGCGTACGAGCAGTACTTC
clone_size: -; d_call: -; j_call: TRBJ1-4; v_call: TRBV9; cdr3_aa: CASSVTPATNEKLFF; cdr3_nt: TGTGCCAGCAGCGTTACACCAGCAACTAATGAAAAACTGTTTTTT
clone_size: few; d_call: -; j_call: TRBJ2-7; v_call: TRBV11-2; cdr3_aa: CASSLAFTSYEQYF; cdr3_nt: TGTGCCAGCAGCTTAGCGTTCACCTCCTACGAGCAGTACTTC
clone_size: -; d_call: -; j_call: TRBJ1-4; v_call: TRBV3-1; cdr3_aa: CASSQNRVGEKLFF; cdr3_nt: TGTGCCAGCAGCCAAAACAGGGTTGGTGAAAAACTGTTTTTT
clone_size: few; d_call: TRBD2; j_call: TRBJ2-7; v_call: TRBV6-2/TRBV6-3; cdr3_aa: CASSSGLAGVASYEQYF; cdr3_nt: TGTGCCAGCAGTTCCGGACTAGCGGGAGTGGCGTCCTACGAGCAGTACTTC
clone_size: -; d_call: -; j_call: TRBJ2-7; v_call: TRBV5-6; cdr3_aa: CASSLEVGEYEQYF; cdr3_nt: TGTGCCAGCAGCTTGGAAGTCGGGGAGTACGAGCAGTACTTC
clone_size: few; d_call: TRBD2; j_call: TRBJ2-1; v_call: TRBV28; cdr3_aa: CASSLVGGLAGGSYNEQFF; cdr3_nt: TGTGCCAGCAGTTTAGTTGGGGGGCTAGCGGGAGGATCCTACAATGAGCAGTTCTTC
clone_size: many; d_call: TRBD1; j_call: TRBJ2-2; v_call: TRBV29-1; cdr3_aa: CSVATGDANTGELFF; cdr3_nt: TGCAGCGTTGCTACAGGGGATGCGAACACCGGGGAGCTGTTTTTT
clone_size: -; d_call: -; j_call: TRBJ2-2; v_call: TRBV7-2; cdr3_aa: CASSLAGRGRGTGELFF; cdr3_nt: TGTGCCAGCAGCTTAGCCGGGAGAGGGCGCGGGACCGGGGAGCTGTTTTTT
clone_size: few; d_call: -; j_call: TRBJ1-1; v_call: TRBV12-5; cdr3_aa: CASGLSWHEAFF; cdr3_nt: TGTGCTAGTGGTTTGTCCTGGCACGAAGCTTTCTTT
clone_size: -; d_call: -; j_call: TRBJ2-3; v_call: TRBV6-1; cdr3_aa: CVSSERKGGRTDTQYF; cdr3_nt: TGTGTCAGCAGTGAGAGGAAGGGAGGTCGCACAGATACGCAGTATTTT